What follows are 19 T cell receptor beta chains derived from one specimen sequenced in a study of monozygotic twins with inflammatory bowel disease. From the 5' RACE reads, TCRdb lists one entry per CDR3 protein and no DNA. This repertoire includes fewer than 150,000 distinct CDR3 sequences. Sequencing was carried out using blood. Receptors were obtained from a human donor with ulcerative colitis or Crohn's disease, or a healthy co-twin of an affected twin (not recorded which).

The CDR3 sequence is CASSLGARGNYGYTF. The gene calls are TRBV5-5 and TRBJ1-2; the TCRdb D gene call, TRBD1, has no DNA to confirm it. Germline CDR1 is SGHKS and CDR2 is YYEKEE (reference sequence). This CDR3 has 15 residues.

This chain joins TRBV7-9 and TRBJ2-7; no DNA is available, so the TRBD1 call from TCRdb remains unchecked. Germline CDR1 reads SEHNR; CDR2 reads FQNEAQ (reference sequence). This CDR3 region has 14 residues. This chain's CDR3 is CASSHTGGADEQYF.

CDR3 region: CASSPTGTSGTTQYF. J is TRBJ2-3 and V is TRBV18; TCRdb selects TRBD2, and the lack of DNA leaves this call unchecked. Germline assignment: CDR1 KGHSH and CDR2 LQKENI. The CDR3 covers 15 residues.

The J gene is TRBJ2-7, the V gene TRBV20-1; the D call from TCRdb, TRBD2, cannot be confirmed without DNA. This CDR3 region has 14 residues. Germline V gives CDR1 DFQATT, CDR2 SNEGSKA (reference sequence). CDR3 protein: CSARRLGGSYEQYF.

The V gene is TRBV12-3 or TRBV12-4, the J gene TRBJ2-7; TCRdb designates TRBD2, a call that cannot be tested without DNA. The CDR3 extends over 19 amino acids. The CDR3 region is CASSPRVSLAGALDYEQYF.

V and J are TRBV7-2 and TRBJ1-6. The germline gives CDR1 SGHTA, CDR2 FQGNSA. CDR3 size: 14 residues. CDR3 protein: CASSSQVYNSPLHF.

The chain carries TRBV4-3 and TRBJ2-7. CDR1 is LGHNA and CDR2 is YSLEER in the germline V gene. The CDR3 spans 16 residues. Here the CDR3 reads CASSQDLGTGPYEQYF.

This chain uses TRBV7-2 with TRBJ2-3; with no DNA, the TCRdb D assignment of TRBD1 cannot be verified. CDR3 length equals 16 residues. Germline V gene data show CDR1 as SGHTA and CDR2 as FQGNSA. The CDR3 here is CASSTRGQAPTDTQYF.

V is TRBV7-2 and J is TRBJ1-2. CDR1 is SGHTA, CDR2 FQGNSA, per germline. This CDR3 contains 14 residues. CDR3 amino acids: CASSPPPDNYGYTF.

J is TRBJ2-7 and V is TRBV3-1; as DNA is missing, the TRBD2 call by TCRdb cannot be tested. The germline V gene has CDR1 LGHDT and CDR2 YNNKEL (reference sequence). This CDR3 is built from 15 residues. CDR3 protein: CASSQGQPSPYEQYF.

The CDR3 spells CASSRDGPYEQYF. The chain uses TRBV5-1 and TRBJ2-7; TCRdb's assignment of TRBD1 cannot be checked, as there is no DNA. This CDR3 is 13 amino acids long. CDR1 is SGHRS and CDR2 is YFSETQ in the germline V gene.

The CDR3 protein is CASSLDQGYTEAFF. This chain uses TRBV13 with TRBJ1-1. Germline CDR1 is PRHDT and CDR2 is FYEKMQ (reference sequence). The CDR3 is made up of 14 amino acids.

The rearrangement links TRBV7-2 to TRBJ2-7; TCRdb's D call, TRBD2, is unchecked because there is no DNA. The CDR3 contains 14 residues. Per the germline V gene, CDR1 is SGHTA and CDR2 is FQGNSA. The CDR3: CARRVGPSSYEQYF.

This rearrangement joins TRBV20-1 to TRBJ2-1; TCRdb returns TRBD2, unconfirmable since there is no DNA. Germline CDR1 and CDR2: DFQATT and SNEGSKA (reference sequence). The CDR3 has 16 amino acids. CDR3 loop: CSARDWRGDLYNEQFF.

The CDR3 region is CAWRLGQFNYGYTF. V usage is TRBV30 and J usage is TRBJ1-2; the D call of TRBD1 rests on TCRdb alone, since no DNA is present to check it. Germline V CDR1 and CDR2: GTSNPN, SVGIG (reference sequence). The CDR3 extends over 14 amino acids.

The chain combines TRBV7-2 with TRBJ2-1; as DNA is missing, the TRBD1 call by TCRdb cannot be tested. The CDR3 loop spans 14 amino acids. The germline V gene encodes CDR1 SGHTA and CDR2 FQGNSA. This chain's CDR3 is CASSLEGTGFGQFF.

The CDR3 sequence is CASSLQGYGELFF. The chain links TRBV5-1 to TRBJ2-2; TCRdb outputs TRBD1, but without DNA this stays unchecked. CDR3 size: 13 residues. The germline CDR1 and CDR2 sequences are SGHRS and YFSETQ.

The chain recombines TRBV29-1 with TRBJ2-3; TCRdb returns TRBD1, unconfirmable since there is no DNA. CDR1 is SQVTM, CDR2 ANQGSEA, per germline. The CDR3 length is 12 residues. The CDR3: CSVETGVDTQYF.

This chain uses TRBV28 with TRBJ2-7. Germline V gene sequence: CDR1 MDHEN, CDR2 SYDVKM. This CDR3 has 11 residues. The CDR3 sequence: CASTSRNEQYF.